The entry below describes one T cell receptor beta chain. The entry originates in a study of cytotoxic CD8 clonotypes in ibrutinib-treated CLL. Looking at the study overall: The cohort had about a dozen relapsed/refractory and fewer than 16 treatment-naive patients, 17 to 18 IGHV unmutated.

Deep sequencing aimed at 1 in 200,000 to 1 in 1 million T cells' resolution. TCRdb's table, derived via immunoSEQ multiplex PCR, lists solely in-frame clones and lacks some. Of tens of thousands of clones listed, 60% to 80% are singletons. CDR1 is SGHTA and CDR2 is FQGNSA in the germline V gene. The CDR3 is made up of 14 amino acids. V was clipped by 5 bases and J by 5 bases, with 15 bases between them. The material sequenced was PBMCs, taken after 12 months of ibrutinib treatment. The source is a human donor with chronic lymphocytic leukemia. V is TRBV7-2 and J is TRBJ2-5; D is possibly TRBD2 (5 bases). The CDR3 sequence is CASSLLALGETQYF. CDR3 nucleotide sequence: TGTGCCAGCAGCCTTCTAGCACTAGGGGAGACCCAGTACTTC.